The 27 T cell receptor beta chains given below trace back to one sample, sequenced in a study of T cell repertoires in cytomegalovirus infection. TCRdb re-derived calls from the reads in MiXCR, one entry per CDR3 protein. Seen here are around 260,000 distinct CDR3 sequences, roughly 25% observed once, and the top ten hold around 14%. The sample taken for sequencing was PBMCs. The receptors stem from a human donor in good health (CMV status not recorded). Some clones in this sample may be carry-over from other donors' samples.

This rearrangement joins TRBV11-1 to TRBJ1-1; no clear D. The V gene lost 0 bases and the J gene lost 1 base, with 9 bases spanning the gap. Germline assignment: CDR1 SGHAT and CDR2 FQDESV (reference sequence). CDR3 size: 15 residues. DNA for the CDR3: TGTGCCAGCAGCTTAGCGGTGATCTCGAACACTGAAGCTTTCTTT. Protein: CASSLAVISNTEAFF.

This clonotype was recorded a few times. The chain has TRBV7-2 and TRBJ1-2; D ambiguous. Germline V gene sequence: CDR1 SGHTA, CDR2 FQGNSA. The CDR3 length is 15 residues. Trimming shortened V by 5 bases and J by 4 bases, and 17 bases separated the two germline ends. The CDR3 protein is CASSPAGLRAYGYTF. CDR3 DNA: TGTGCCAGCAGCCCTGCAGGACTTCGAGCCTATGGCTACACCTTC. The whole variable domain, remainder taken from reference TRBV7-2 and TRBJ1-2, is GAGVSQSPSNKVTEKGKDVELRCDPISGHTALYWYRQSLGQGLEFLIYFQGNSAPDKSGLPSDRFSAERTGGSVSTLTIQRTQQEDSAVYLCASSPAGLRAYGYTFGSGTRLTVV.

The gene calls are TRBV4-1 and TRBJ2-7, with D tentatively TRBD1 (5 bases). Germline values: CDR1 MGHRA, CDR2 YSYEKL. Trimming removed 1 base from V and 2 bases from J, with 15 bases in between. The CDR3 sequence is 16 residues long. This CDR3 is CASSQVIRRDPYEQYF. CDR3 nucleotide sequence: TGCGCCAGCAGCCAAGTTATACGCAGGGATCCCTACGAGCAGTACTTC.

The J gene is TRBJ2-1, the V gene TRBV10-3; 12 bases fit TRBD2. CDR1 ENHRY and CDR2 SYGVKD come from the germline V gene. Trimming removed 4 bases from V and 10 bases from J; junction bases left unmatched: 5. This CDR3 is built from 14 residues. CDR3 loop: CAISGLAGEGEQFF. CDR3 DNA: TGTGCCATCAGTGGACTAGCGGGAGAGGGGGAGCAGTTCTTC.

The V gene is TRBV6-1, the J gene TRBJ2-3; 12 bases map to TRBD2. This CDR3 is 15 amino acids long. Unmatched junction bases numbered 5, after V lost 6 bases and J lost 4 bases. CDR1 and CDR2 (germline): MNHNS, SASEGT. CDR3 DNA: TGTGCCAGCAGAAAGACTAGCGGGAGAGCAGATACGCAGTATTTT. It yields the protein CASRKTSGRADTQYF.

This clonotype came up many times. The chain has TRBV7-2 and TRBJ2-1, with TRBD2 matching over 8 bases. Trimming cost V 3 bases and J 5 bases; bases outside gene matches: 9. The CDR3 runs 16 residues. In germline, CDR1 is SGHTA, CDR2 FQGNSA. The CDR3 loop reads CASSFPGGGRNNEQFF. Here the CDR3 DNA reads TGTGCCAGCAGCTTCCCGGGGGGGGGAAGAAACAATGAGCAGTTCTTC. Based on the CDR3 plus reference TRBV7-2 and TRBJ2-1, the full variable domain is GAGVSQSPSNKVTEKGKDVELRCDPISGHTALYWYRQSLGQGLEFLIYFQGNSAPDKSGLPSDRFSAERTGGSVSTLTIQRTQQEDSAVYLCASSFPGGGRNNEQFFGPGTRLTVL.

The chain couples TRBV29-1 to TRBJ2-5, with 10 nucleotides matching TRBD1. There are 14 residues in the CDR3. Germline CDR1 SQVTM, CDR2 ANQGSEA. V lost 6 bases to trimming and J lost 5 bases; unmatched junction nucleotides: 9. In DNA, the CDR3 is TGCAGCGTGGACGGACAGGGGGTATTGGAGACCCAGTACTTC. Protein: CSVDGQGVLETQYF. The full variable domain, rest sourced from reference TRBV29-1 and TRBJ2-5, is SAVISQKPSRDICQRGTSLTIQCQVDSQVTMMFWYRQQPGQSLTLIATANQGSEATYESGFVIDKFPISRPNLTFSTLTVSNMSPEDSSIYLCSVDGQGVLETQYFGPGTRLLVL.

This clonotype has ten or more counts. For the CDR3, the DNA is TGTGCCAGCAGCGAGGGACTAGCGGGGAACAATGAGCAGTTCTTC. Translating gives CASSEGLAGNNEQFF. This sequence joins TRBV7-2 and TRBJ2-1; 13 bases match TRBD2. Germline V CDR1 and CDR2: SGHTA, FQGNSA. This CDR3 has 15 amino acids. The V gene end was trimmed by 5 bases and the J gene end by 5 bases; junction bases not matched to a gene: 3.

This clonotype came up a few times. Here the CDR3 DNA reads TGTGCCAGCAGCCAACGTAAAACCGCTTTCCCTGAAGCTTTCTTT. Protein sequence: CASSQRKTAFPEAFF. V and J are TRBV11-2 and TRBJ1-1; no clear D. Germline V lookup: CDR1 SGHAT, CDR2 FQNNGV. Trimming cost V 5 bases and J 6 bases, with 19 bases left between them. The CDR3 totals 15 residues.

This clonotype has a count of ten or more. The CDR3 loop reads CASSSLMNTEAFF. The CDR3 DNA is TGTGCCAGCAGCTCTCTGATGAACACTGAAGCTTTCTTT. J is TRBJ1-1 and V is TRBV7-9; D is unclear. Trimming stripped 4 bases from V and 0 bases from J, with 6 bases between. The CDR3 loop spans 13 amino acids. Germline lookup yields CDR1 SEHNR and CDR2 FQNEAQ (reference sequence).

The V gene is TRBV20-1, the J gene TRBJ2-3, with a tentative D call TRBD2 (5 bases). Trimming stripped 3 bases from V and 4 bases from J, with 11 bases between. Germline CDR1 reads DFQATT; CDR2 reads SNEGSKA (reference sequence). The CDR3 runs 13 residues. DNA of the CDR3: TGCAGTGCTAGGAGGGCGGGTTCAGATACGCAGTATTTT. The encoded protein is CSARRAGSDTQYF.

This clonotype was found a few times. The rearrangement uses TRBV6-2 or TRBV6-3 and TRBJ2-1; D uncertain. V was trimmed by 6 bases and J by 10 bases, leaving 13 bases between them. Germline V gene data show CDR1 as MNHEY and CDR2 as SVGEGT. CDR3 length: 12 amino acids. CDR3 in amino acids: CASSSPWREQFF. As DNA, the CDR3 is TGTGCCAGCAGCTCACCGTGGAGAGAGCAGTTCTTC.

This clonotype was detected many times. This chain uses TRBV7-9 with TRBJ1-1, with D tentatively TRBD1 (6 bases). The length of the CDR3 is 12 residues. The germline V gene encodes CDR1 SEHNR and CDR2 FQNEAQ (reference sequence). Deletions cut 0 bases from V and 10 bases from J, with 9 bases between. DNA of the CDR3: TGTGCCAGCAGCTTAGCCAGGGGTGGAGCTTTCTTT. Its protein is CASSLARGGAFF. The full variable domain, in which reference TRBV7-9 and TRBJ1-1 provide the parts outside the CDR3, is DTGVSQNPRHKITKRGQNVTFRCDPISEHNRLYWYRQTLGQGPEFLTYFQNEAQLEKSRLLSDRFSAERPKGSFSTLEIQRTEQGDSAMYLCASSLARGGAFFGQGTRLTVV.

The CDR3 bases are TGTGCCAGCAGCTTGGATGGACCCACAGATACGCAGTATTTT. Translated: CASSLDGPTDTQYF. J is TRBJ2-3 and V is TRBV5-6; no clear D gene. The CDR3 covers 14 residues. Germline CDR1 reads SGHDT; CDR2 reads YYEEEE. Trimming took 0 bases from V and 2 from J, leaving 7 bases between them. The full variable domain, completed using reference TRBV5-6 and TRBJ2-3, is DAGVTQSPTHLIKTRGQQVTLRCSPKSGHDTVSWYQQALGQGPQFIFQYYEEEERQRGNFPDRFSGHQFPNYSSELNVNALLLGDSALYLCASSLDGPTDTQYFGPGTRLTVL.

The J gene is TRBJ1-4, the V gene TRBV14; D not certain. Trimming cost V 5 bases and J 3 bases, with 13 bases left between them. Germline V gene data show CDR1 as SGHDN and CDR2 as FVKESK. The CDR3 runs to 15 residues. The CDR3 region has the DNA TGTGCCAGCAGCGCCCAGGCGTTCTCTAATGAAAAACTGTTTTTT. Its translation is CASSAQAFSNEKLFF.

The rearrangement uses TRBV3-1 and TRBJ1-1; unclear D gene. Trimming shortened V by 1 base and J by 9 bases, and 9 bases separated the two germline ends. CDR1 is LGHDT and CDR2 is YNNKEL in the germline V gene (reference sequence). The CDR3 covers 12 residues. The CDR3 nucleotides are TGTGCCAGCAGCCAAGCGACACACAAAGCTTTCTTT. Residues: CASSQATHKAFF.

This clonotype has only a few counts. The gene calls are TRBV27 and TRBJ1-1; TRBD1 is a possible D gene (6 bases). The CDR3 has 12 amino acids. Germline CDR1 MNHEY, CDR2 SMNVEV (reference sequence). In nucleotides, the CDR3 is TGTGGCGGGGGCAGGCGGGCCACTGAAGCTTTCTTT. It yields the protein CGGGRRATEAFF.

This chain joins TRBV6-5 and TRBJ2-1, with 8 nucleotides matching TRBD2. Germline V gene sequence: CDR1 MNHEY, CDR2 SVGAGI. This CDR3 spans 16 amino acids. V trimming: 7 bases; J trimming: 6 bases; junction bases outside the gene matches: 14. CDR3 sequence reads: CASTPPGGRQGNEQFF. The CDR3, as DNA: TGTGCCAGCACCCCCCCGGGGGGGCGGCAGGGCAATGAGCAGTTCTTC.

This clonotype was seen more than once but under ten times. Here the CDR3 reads CSACRDSLYNEQFF. The CDR3, as DNA: TGCAGTGCCTGTAGGGACAGCCTATACAATGAGCAGTTCTTC. This chain uses TRBV20-1 with TRBJ2-1; 7 bases match TRBD1. Germline V lookup: CDR1 DFQATT, CDR2 SNEGSKA (reference sequence). CDR3 length: 14 amino acids. With 6 bases clipped from V and 4 bases from J, the junction kept 9 bases outside the gene matches.

CDR3 sequence reads: CASSPVWITGANVLTF. The CDR3 bases are TGTGCCAGCAGCCCTGTCTGGATCACTGGGGCCAACGTCCTGACTTTC. J is TRBJ2-6 and V is TRBV5-5; D not certain. The CDR3 is 16 residues long. Deletions cut 4 bases from V and 2 bases from J, with 13 bases between. Germline values: CDR1 SGHKS, CDR2 YYEKEE (reference sequence).

This clonotype was observed a few times. The chain links TRBV28 to TRBJ2-3; D is possibly TRBD1 or TRBD2 (5 bases each). V was shortened by 9 bases and J by 0 bases, with 10 bases between the two germline ends. Germline lookup yields CDR1 MDHEN and CDR2 SYDVKM. CDR3 length: 13 residues. CDR3 nucleotides: TGTGCCAGTGAGGGGTTGAGCACAGATACGCAGTATTTT. Encoded protein: CASEGLSTDTQYF.

The gene calls are TRBV19 and TRBJ2-3; TRBD2 matches 11 bases. The CDR3 runs to 15 residues. Germline values: CDR1 LNHDA, CDR2 SQIVND (reference sequence). V was clipped by 6 bases and J by 4 bases; unmatched bases: 6. CDR3 sequence: CASRRLAGRADTQYF. The CDR3 coding sequence is TGTGCCAGTAGACGACTAGCGGGACGGGCAGATACGCAGTATTTT.

The chain couples TRBV30 to TRBJ2-6; D is uncertain. V lost 4 bases to trimming and J lost 0 bases, with 4 bases between them. The CDR3 is 13 residues long. The germline V gene encodes CDR1 GTSNPN and CDR2 SVGIG (reference sequence). CDR3 nucleotides: TGTGCCTGGACCTTCTCTGGGGCCAACGTCCTGACTTTC. This encodes CAWTFSGANVLTF.

This clonotype was counted ten times or more. The rearrangement joins TRBV7-2 to TRBJ2-1; 15 nucleotides agree with TRBD2. The CDR3 length is 18 residues. V was clipped by 5 bases and J by 10 bases; unmatched bases: 15. Looked up from germline, CDR1 is SGHTA and CDR2 is FQGNSA. In DNA, the CDR3 is TGTGCCAGCAGCCTACTCGGACTAGCGGGAGGGCCGAGGGGCGAGCAGTTCTTC. This sequence encodes CASSLLGLAGGPRGEQFF.

With regard to this clonotype: This may come from a read error, since a much larger clone is one base off. The V gene is TRBV5-4, the J gene TRBJ1-5; D not resolved. The V end lost 2 bases, the J end lost 4 bases, and 7 bases lay between the germline ends. CDR3 length equals 13 residues. Germline loops: CDR1 SGHNT, CDR2 YYREEE (reference sequence). DNA for the CDR3: TGTGCCAGCAGCTTTGGACCTAATCAGCCCCAGCATTTT. Protein sequence: CASSFGPNQPQHF.

This clonotype was found many times. The V call is TRBV7-2, the J call TRBJ2-1, with 10 bases lining up with TRBD2. After removal of 5 bases from V and 11 bases from J, the junction contained 9 bases not matched to a gene. This CDR3 has 14 amino acids. CDR1 SGHTA and CDR2 FQGNSA come from the germline V gene. The CDR3: CASSQTPAGGKQFF. In DNA, the CDR3 is TGTGCCAGCAGCCAAACTCCAGCGGGAGGGAAGCAGTTCTTC.

The sample holds many counts of this clonotype. The rearrangement uses TRBV7-2 and TRBJ2-1, with a possible D match to TRBD2 (6 bases). V gave up 8 bases and J gave up 2 bases, with 13 bases separating them. There are 14 residues in the CDR3. Germline V lookup: CDR1 SGHTA, CDR2 FQGNSA. The CDR3 region is CASGAGATYNEQFF. The CDR3 DNA reads as TGTGCCAGCGGAGCGGGTGCTACCTACAATGAGCAGTTCTTC.